This TCR beta chain was found in a study of cytomegalovirus exposure and HLA in healthy donors. Study results and limitations: By HLA locus, TCR association rates varied in a later analysis, with DRB1 showing the most and HLA-C the fewest. 164 TCR beta chains were listed as cytomegalovirus-associated. Common viral pathogens (according to a later analysis) appeared linked to several of the most significant clusters. As was reported, the HLA-A and HLA-B alleles of most subjects were accurately predicted from TCR beta sequences.

PCR employed 60 Vbeta and 13 Jbeta primers. The assay was immunoSEQ multiplex PCR, and TCRdb's table has in-frame clones only and misses some. The sample lists roughly 95,000 clones, approximately 80% occurring once. A word on this clone: Its target is not known.

This CDR3 region has 13 residues. J gave up 14 bases and V 8 bases, and 14 bases lay outside the gene matches. CDR1 and CDR2 (germline): SEHNR, FQNEAQ (reference sequence). The sequence was obtained from a man aged 25 to 45 in good health and CMV-seropositive. The chain employs TRBV7-9 and TRBJ2-1; 8 nucleotides align to TRBD2. Sequenced input: PBMCs. In nucleotides, the CDR3 is TGTGCCAGCGGACTAGCCGGCACTTTGGGGAAGTTCTTC. It is translated as CASGLAGTLGKFF.